This TCR beta chain was identified during a study of blood T cell repertoires in COVID-19. On the study more broadly: Researchers got acute and convalescent COVID-19 samples from the United States, Italy and Spain.

Participants came from about 23 US areas, aged roughly 18 to 89 years. Two negative PCRs, clearance, or symptom resolution were required of recovered Cohort 3 donors. Data came from immunoSEQ multiplex PCR; TCRdb stores just in-frame clones and leaves some out. The table includes 450,000 or so clones, 90% detected once. The sample comprised PBMCs or T cells enriched from blood (not recorded which). This TCR derives from a man younger than 30 who had recovered from COVID-19.

CDR3 sequence: CASSQDATGLAGVDEQYF. Here the CDR3 DNA reads TGTGCCAGCAGCCAAGATGCGACAGGACTAGCGGGAGTGGACGAGCAGTACTTC. The rearrangement uses TRBV3-1 (or the pseudogene TRBV3-2) and TRBJ2-7; 13 nucleotides align to TRBD2. Germline values: CDR1 LGHDT, CDR2 YNNKEL (reference sequence). This CDR3 has 18 amino acids. The V gene end was trimmed by 0 bases and the J gene end by 5 bases; junction bases not matched to a gene: 10.